Given below is one T cell receptor (beta chain) in context. Per the germline V gene, CDR1 is MNHGY and CDR2 is SVAAGI. This CDR3 region has 18 residues. V dropped 5 bases and J dropped 5 bases, with 22 bases sitting between them. In replicate PCRs of sorted subsets, about 190 ng DNA, about 30,000 T cell genomes, was used. Clones were read by immunoSEQ multiplex PCR, and TCRdb kept only the in-frame ones, dropping some. The data show roughly 810,000 clones, 90% to 97% seen once. The data were taken from a study of shared clonotypes between healthy human individuals. Study details: Three plates were used per donor for CD4 naive, three for CD4 memory, two for CD8 naive and one for CD8 memory.

CD45RO-negative, CCR7-selected cells formed the naive CD8 fraction, which excluded terminally differentiated effector memory CD45RA+ cells. This sequence originates from a man aged 25-45 years in good health. What was sequenced was naive CD8+ T cells sorted from blood. The chain combines TRBV6-9 with TRBJ2-6; D is undetermined. CDR3: CASSPLDLRQSRANVLTF. The CDR3 coding sequence is TGTGCCAGCAGTCCTCTCGACTTACGACAAAGTCGGGCCAACGTCCTGACTTTC.